This paragraph covers one T cell receptor (beta chain) sequence. Its specificity is not known. An even split of each subset's genomic DNA across several immunoSEQ plates was performed. TCRdb keeps only in-frame clones here, not all; method: immunoSEQ multiplex PCR. The repertoire consists of about 2 million clones, with 85% to 95% occurring once and the leading ten covering 1% to 1.5%. The data were obtained in a study of shared clonotypes between healthy human individuals. Study findings and constraints: On the whole, naive subsets had larger estimated richness than memory subsets had.

Naive CD8 cells lacked CD45RO and underwent positive selection for CCR7, leaving out terminally differentiated effector memory CD45RA+ cells. Germline V lookup: CDR1 MRHNA, CDR2 SNTAGT. CDR3 length: 16 amino acids. Between the trimmed V and J ends, which lost 0 bases and 4 bases, there was a span of 13 bases. The rearrangement links TRBV6-4 to TRBJ2-1, with D possibly being TRBD2 (6 bases). The sequenced sample consisted of naive CD8+ T cells sorted from blood. The receptor was derived from a man between 18 and 29 years old in good health. CDR3: CASSDSGERAYNEQFF. CDR3 DNA: TGTGCCAGCAGTGACTCGGGCGAGCGGGCGTACAATGAGCAGTTCTTC.